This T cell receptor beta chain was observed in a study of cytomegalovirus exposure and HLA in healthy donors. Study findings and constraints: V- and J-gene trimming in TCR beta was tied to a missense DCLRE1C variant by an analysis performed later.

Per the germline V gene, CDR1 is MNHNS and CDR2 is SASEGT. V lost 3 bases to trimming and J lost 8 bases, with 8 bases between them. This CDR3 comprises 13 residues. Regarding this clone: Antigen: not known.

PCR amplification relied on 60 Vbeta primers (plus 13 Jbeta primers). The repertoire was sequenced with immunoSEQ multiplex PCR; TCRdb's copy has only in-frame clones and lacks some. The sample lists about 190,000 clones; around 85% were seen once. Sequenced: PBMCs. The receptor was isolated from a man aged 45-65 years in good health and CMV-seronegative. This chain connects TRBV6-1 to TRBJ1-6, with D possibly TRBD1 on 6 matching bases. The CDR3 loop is CASSEDRDSPLHF. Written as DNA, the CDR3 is TGTGCCAGCAGTGAGGACAGAGATTCACCCCTCCACTTT.